One sample yielded the 20 T cell receptor beta chains listed below, sequenced in a study of cytomegalovirus exposure and HLA in healthy donors. The primer mix had 60 Vbeta and 13 Jbeta primers. The assay was immunoSEQ multiplex PCR, and TCRdb's table has in-frame clones only and misses some. The sample consists of about 50,000 clones, 80% of them appearing once. The specimen sequenced was PBMCs. These receptors were collected from a young man in good health and CMV-seropositive.

This clone is a singleton in its sample. One junction end does not reproduce the germline sequence, and a read error may be involved. The chain has TRBV28 and TRBJ1-2; D is ambiguous. CDR3 length: 11 residues. CDR1 is MDHEN and CDR2 is SYDVKM in the germline V gene. The CDR3 DNA is TGTGCCAGCGCCCCTAACTATGGTTACACCTTC. This sequence encodes CASAPNYGYTF.

The chain couples TRBV5-6 to TRBJ1-2, with TRBD1 as a possible D gene (5 bases). The V end was cut by 2 bases, the J end by 3 bases, with 14 bases between. Germline CDR1 and CDR2: SGHDT and YYEEEE. CDR3 length: 15 amino acids. The CDR3 sequence: CASSFGRGWDYGYTF. The CDR3 DNA sequence: TGTGCCAGCAGCTTCGGACGGGGGTGGGACTATGGCTACACCTTC.

The chain links TRBV29-1 to TRBJ2-7; perhaps TRBD1 as D (5 bases). The CDR3 runs 13 residues. V lost 1 base, J lost 6 bases, and 13 bases lay in between. CDR1 and CDR2 from the germline V gene are SQVTM and ANQGSEA. For the CDR3, the DNA is TGCAGCGTTGAAGGGACATCCACCTCCGAGCAGTACTTC. Protein: CSVEGTSTSEQYF.

This clone was recorded once. This chain links TRBV28 with TRBJ2-2, with 13 bases that match TRBD2. Losses at the gene ends were 9 bases for V and 4 bases for J; bases not matched to a gene: 2. CDR3 length: 14 residues. The germline gives CDR1 MDHEN, CDR2 SYDVKM. For the CDR3, the DNA is TGTGCCAGTACTAGCGGGGGGGGCACCGGGGAGCTGTTTTTT. Translated: CASTSGGGTGELFF.

CDR3 loop: CASSLRTGGEETQYF. CDR3 nucleotides: TGTGCCAGCAGCTTACGGACAGGTGGTGAAGAGACCCAGTACTTC. The V and J genes are TRBV5-4 and TRBJ2-5, with TRBD1 matching 7 bases. CDR3 length: 15 amino acids. Germline CDR1 is SGHNT and CDR2 is YYREEE (reference sequence). The V gene end was trimmed by 2 bases and the J gene end by 3 bases; junction bases not matched to a gene: 7.

V gene TRBV11-3 combines with J gene TRBJ2-1; 10 nucleotides line up with TRBD2. Germline V lookup: CDR1 SGHNT, CDR2 YENEEA. The CDR3 is 16 residues long. J gave up 4 bases and V 5 bases, and 8 bases lay outside the gene matches. The CDR3 is CASSPSLSGGYNEQFF. The CDR3 bases are TGTGCCAGCAGCCCTTCCCTTAGCGGGGGGTACAATGAGCAGTTCTTC.

This chain joins TRBV9 and TRBJ2-7; tentatively, D is TRBD1 (6 bases). Trimming stripped 3 bases from V and 3 bases from J, with 10 bases between. Germline V gene lookup returns CDR1 SGDLS and CDR2 YYNGEE. The length of the CDR3 is 13 residues. The CDR3 DNA is TGTGCCAGCAGCGCGAACAGGGACTACGAGCAGTACTTC. Translating gives CASSANRDYEQYF.

This sequence joins TRBV28 and TRBJ2-6, with D uncertain. Germline CDR1 reads MDHEN; CDR2 reads SYDVKM. V was clipped by 6 bases and J by 0 bases, with 12 bases between them. CDR3 length equals 16 residues. CDR3: CASSPLPYSGANVLTF. CDR3 DNA sequence: TGTGCCAGCAGCCCCCTCCCTTACTCTGGGGCCAACGTCCTGACTTTC.

This chain uses TRBV18 with TRBJ1-1; possibly TRBD1 for D (6 bases). The V and J ends lost 6 bases and 0 bases respectively, with 14 bases between them. The length of the CDR3 is 15 residues. Germline CDR1 and CDR2: KGHSH and LQKENI. The CDR3 nucleotides are TGTGCCAGCTCCCCGGACAGCCTGTTGAACACTGAAGCTTTCTTT. Translating it yields CASSPDSLLNTEAFF.

V and J are TRBV29-1 and TRBJ1-5; 7 nucleotides agree with TRBD1. V was clipped by 6 bases and J by 6 bases; unmatched bases: 8. Germline CDR1 and CDR2: SQVTM and ANQGSEA. The length of the CDR3 is 13 residues. The CDR3 sequence: CSVTDRAGQPQHF. CDR3 sequence (DNA): TGCAGCGTAACCGACAGGGCGGGTCAGCCCCAGCATTTT.

The chain joins TRBV19 to TRBJ2-7, with 9 bases identical to TRBD1. From germline, CDR1 is LNHDA and CDR2 SQIVND (reference sequence). With 6 bases clipped from V and 3 bases from J, the junction kept 6 bases outside the gene matches. The CDR3 is 14 amino acids. This chain's CDR3 is CASSHATGGYEQYF. In nucleotides, the CDR3 is TGTGCCAGTAGCCACGCGACAGGGGGCTACGAGCAGTACTTC.

Only a few counts were recorded for this clone. Different DNA sequences within this sample yield the same CDR3. The V gene is TRBV6-4, the J gene TRBJ1-6; 8 nucleotides align to TRBD1. Germline V gene lookup returns CDR1 MRHNA and CDR2 SNTAGT. The ends lost 8 bases at V and 6 bases at J; junction bases unmatched: 6. The CDR3 consists of 14 residues. As DNA, the CDR3 is TGTGCCAGCTCCTGGACAGGGACTAATTCACCCCTCCACTTT. Protein product: CASSWTGTNSPLHF.

In this sample, this clone turned up once. The chain employs TRBV30 and TRBJ2-1; TRBD2 agrees at 9 bases. The CDR3 loop spans 14 amino acids. CDR1 and CDR2 from the germline V gene are GTSNPN and SVGIG (reference sequence). With 0 bases clipped from V and 7 bases from J, the junction kept 4 bases outside the gene matches. CDR3 loop: CAWSVGGGVNEQFF. The DNA for the CDR3 is TGTGCCTGGAGTGTGGGCGGGGGGGTAAATGAGCAGTTCTTC.

This chain joins TRBV6-1 and TRBJ2-5; weak D call: TRBD1 (6 bases). This CDR3 has 16 residues. Germline values: CDR1 MNHNS, CDR2 SASEGT. Trimming shortened V by 4 bases and J by 6 bases, and 21 bases separated the two germline ends. DNA of the CDR3: TGTGCCAGCAGTGCCCAGGTGTCAGGGGCTGGGCAGACCCAGTACTTC. Amino acid sequence: CASSAQVSGAGQTQYF.

The genes are TRBV6-5 and TRBJ2-5; tentatively, D is TRBD2 (6 bases). V dropped 0 bases and J dropped 5 bases, with 7 bases sitting between them. Germline lookup yields CDR1 MNHEY and CDR2 SVGAGI. This CDR3 is 13 amino acids long. The CDR3 sequence is CASSYSAGETQYF. The CDR3 coding sequence is TGTGCCAGCAGTTACTCCGCGGGGGAGACCCAGTACTTC.

The chain couples TRBV10-3 to TRBJ2-7; possibly TRBD2 for D (7 bases). Germline V CDR1 and CDR2: ENHRY, SYGVKD. Trimming removed 4 bases at V and 2 bases at J, with 12 bases between. The CDR3 consists of 14 residues. CDR3 protein: CAISAGGRPYEQYF. For the CDR3, the DNA is TGTGCCATCAGTGCCGGGGGGCGGCCCTACGAGCAGTACTTC.

The rearrangement joins TRBV30 to TRBJ1-6, with D possibly TRBD1 on 6 matching bases. Germline CDR1 and CDR2: GTSNPN and SVGIG (reference sequence). V was cut by 0 bases and J by 9 bases, with 12 bases left in between. The CDR3 extends over 14 amino acids. The CDR3 coding sequence is TGTGCCTGGAGTGTTTTACAGGGTGGTTCACCCCTCCACTTT. Its protein is CAWSVLQGGSPLHF.

This chain connects TRBV9 to TRBJ2-1, with D unresolved. The CDR3 sequence is 12 residues long. CDR1 SGDLS and CDR2 YYNGEE come from the germline V gene. V was cut by 4 bases and J by 6 bases, with 8 bases left in between. CDR3 sequence reads: CASSQDSNEQFF. The CDR3, as DNA: TGTGCCAGCAGCCAAGATAGCAATGAGCAGTTCTTC.

The V and J genes are TRBV19 and TRBJ2-7, with D tentatively TRBD1 (5 bases). Germline loops: CDR1 LNHDA, CDR2 SQIVND (reference sequence). The ends were cut back, 6 bases at V and 0 bases at J, with 12 bases in the middle. CDR3 length equals 14 residues. The CDR3 coding sequence is TGTGCCAGTAGCCCAGACAGAAACTCCTACGAGCAGTACTTC. Protein sequence: CASSPDRNSYEQYF.

The rearrangement joins TRBV28 to TRBJ2-1; maybe TRBD1 (6 bases). The ends were cut back, 2 bases at V and 0 bases at J, with 8 bases in the middle. Per germline, CDR1 MDHEN and CDR2 SYDVKM. This CDR3 is built from 15 residues. The CDR3 protein is CASSLTGFSYNEQFF. DNA for the CDR3: TGTGCCAGCAGTTTAACAGGGTTCTCCTACAATGAGCAGTTCTTC.